This T cell receptor (beta chain) was recorded in a study of cytomegalovirus exposure and HLA in healthy donors (TCRdb year 2017). Regarding the study in general: In an earlier analysis of around 540 of the donors, around 290 Gb of sequence data and approximately 100 million unique TCR beta sequences from about 179 million T cells were reported. Genome-wide SNP genotypes for about three fifths of the roughly 670 donors were used in a later genetic analysis, which treated that subset as a discovery cohort. Rather than using new phenotypic data, the later analysis identified candidate immune exposures from TCR beta sequences and from how often those sequences occurred across donors. Donor age, sex, ethnicity and CMV serostatus were compiled together with the repertoire data. HLA typing covered class I and class II loci at four-digit resolution. An early release covering roughly 600 HLA-typed donors comprised approximately 300 gigabases of sequencing data and 65 million to 100 million unique TCR sequences. All discovery cohort repertoires had been generated on a single sequencing platform. The study was designed to test whether signatures of past pathogen exposure could be identified by cataloging public T cell receptors. A separate validation cohort of 90 to 150 different subjects was used in addition to the 666-subject first cohort. About five DR-DQ haplotypes were handled as single units for association and clustering because linkage in the cohort was strong. To predict cytomegalovirus infection status, the study combined high-throughput TCR immunosequencing, statistical association of individual TCRs with disease status, and machine learning. A later analysis re-examined previously published TCR beta repertoires from more than 550 donors and added high-resolution HLA genotyping to investigate patterns of TCR occurrence. Of the 300 to 450 genotyped donors, less than 85% were placed in the genetic ancestry cluster associated with self-reported Caucasian donors. On average, 235,054 unique TCR beta nucleotide sequences were sequenced per donor among fewer than 500 genotyped donors of the cohort, with about 17% of those sequences being non-productive. The study profiled the T cell repertoires of under 700 subjects by immunosequencing and related them to cytomegalovirus serostatus. The number of typed donors differed by locus: roughly 620-640 for A, B, C, DRB1 and DQB1; about 520 for DQA1; approximately 600 for DPA1; and approximately 450 for DPB1. In an earlier analysis of a few hundred of the donors, high-throughput TCR beta sequencing was used to judge whether each TCR beta V gene segment behaved as functional or pseudogenic. The paper as a whole reports these results and caveats: According to the authors, the approach could potentially be generalized to other disease states and immunological phenotypes. Compared with the roughly 710-donor mean, donors in an Asian-associated ancestry cluster had fewer N-insertions in productive TCRs, according to a later genetic analysis. Specific HLA alleles were associated with 15,000 to 20,000 TCR beta sequences at a false discovery rate of 0.05 in a later analysis. HLA typing was unavailable for some donors at each locus, so association tests used only the typed subset. In vitro tests confirmed that a few of the cytomegalovirus-associated TCR beta chains recognize cytomegalovirus antigens. According to a later analysis, most CMV-associated TCR beta chains appeared to be HLA-restricted, and the HLA associations seemed to be driven largely by CMV exposure. The classifier was reported to diagnose cytomegalovirus status with high specificity and sensitivity in both the original and validation cohorts. A later genetic analysis associated a missense DCLRE1C variant with V-gene and J-gene trimming of TCR beta chains, and an independent cohort replicated the association. Some IMGT-functional V segments, including TRBV6-2 and TRBV6-3, could not be distinguished by the 87-base-pair reads and were therefore excluded. A later analysis found that TCR association rates varied across HLA loci, with DRB1 alleles showing the most associated TCRs and HLA-C alleles the fewest. A total of fewer than 200 TCR beta chains were listed by the study as associated with cytomegalovirus. A further reported finding was that TCR beta sequences accurately predicted the HLA-A and HLA-B alleles for most subjects in the first cohort. The only immune exposure information available for the cohort was CMV serostatus. The presence/absence analyses assumed that sequencing depth was roughly uniform across donors, and that assumption may not be true. Most TCR sequences were observed very rarely across donors, whereas some public TCRs were present in many individuals. A later analysis reported that several top co-occurrence clusters appeared linked to parvovirus B19, influenza, CMV and Epstein-Barr virus. The cohort was sequenced for TCR beta chains only, and without alpha or paired-chain data the features that could be detected were limited. Correlated functional status among segregating V segments might reflect linkage disequilibrium, but an unknown experimental factor could not be ruled out. Because counts were too low, 15 to 20 rarely observed V segments, including chromosome 9 orphons, were excluded from the earlier analysis of around 590 of the donors. Strong co-occurrence of HLA alleles, especially DR and DQ, made assigning TCR associations to individual alleles difficult. The sequencing pipeline was judged likely to have produced a cluster of highly shared sequence variants as a technical artifact. In a later analysis, HLA-associated TCR beta chains were found to be more clonally expanded and to have lower generation probabilities than equally common non-associated chains. In an earlier analysis of about 540 of the donors, most TCR beta V segments were observed in productive rearrangements about 90% or about 30% of the time, broadly matching IMGT annotations.

Libraries were constructed by the immunoSEQ multiplex PCR assay. For the multiplex PCR, a mixture combining 60 forward primers for TCR Vbeta segments and 13 reverse primers for TCR Jbeta segments was used. The CDR3 region of rearranged TCR beta genes was amplified from genomic DNA with a multiplex PCR assay. The amplified TCR beta libraries were sequenced on the Illumina HiSeq System as 87-base-pair reads. On the authors' methods: In a later analysis, tens of millions of unique TCR beta chains were counted across the 690 or so repertoires, and roughly 10 million of these chains were shared by at least two donors. To remove PCR and sequencing errors, raw reads were error-corrected and collapsed into unique sequences using a nearest-neighbor algorithm that merged closely related sequences. V, D and J gene segments were assigned by aligning CDR3 sequences to IMGT reference sequences. For a sequence to be retained, a match of at least six nucleotides was required to both a V gene segment and a J gene segment. A rearrangement counted as productive if the CDR3 had no stop codons and remained in frame with V and J, and every other rearrangement counted as non-productive. CDR3 was defined according to IMGT convention as the region running from the second conserved V-encoded cysteine to the conserved J-encoded phenylalanine. Sequences without an unambiguous match to a single V gene segment were excluded from the earlier analysis of about 600 of the donors. In an earlier analysis of 587 of the donors, V segments were called functional above 56.7% productive rearrangements and were called segregating when the between-donor standard deviation exceeded 5%. To diagnose cytomegalovirus status from the catalog of TCR beta chain sequences, a statistical classification framework was built. In a later analysis, TCR nucleotide sequences were compared against IMGT/GENE-DB human TR gene sequences so that V and J genes could be assigned. Using the TCRdist pipeline, a later analysis assigned CDR3 sequences along with most-parsimonious VDJ recombination scenarios. In a later analysis, every TCR beta chain was defined by the combination of its CDR3 amino acid sequence and its V-gene family, and reads without a unique V-gene family were dropped. To address suspected cross-contamination and a sequencing artifact, a later analysis removed approximately 600 highly shared, low-generation-probability nucleotide sequences. In a later analysis, a clonal expansion index was calculated for each public chain from normalized within-repertoire ranks of inferred template counts. Generation probabilities in a later analysis came from a VDJ recombination model fitted to out-of-frame rearrangements, and those results were checked against IGoR. In a later analysis, TCR-TCR, TCR-HLA and TCR-CMV co-occurrence was scored with hypergeometric tests, and a repertoire-size bias correction was applied to TCR pairs. To estimate false discovery rates, a later analysis permuted the HLA or CMV assignments 20 times. In a later analysis, co-occurring TCRs were grouped using DBSCAN, and TCRdist sequence similarity was added for clustering within HLA-allele-positive subsets. Repertoires with fewer than 30,000 or more than 120,000 public chains were left out of co-occurrence clustering, as were several repertoires with anomalous nucleotide sharing. Imported from immuneACCESS, the table was reduced by TCRdb to in-frame sequences with V and J called. These copies leave out some clones; in studies compared against another copy, an unresolved V gene accounts for under half, and the cause of the remainder is not known. Clone size and the V and J calls come from that table; the DNA yielded D and trimming. The sample has about 110,000 clones on record. Clones ranked in the top ten supply about 4% of the sample.

The cohort was made up of approximately 670 healthy bone marrow donors. All cohort members were sampled while nominally healthy, although unrecorded immune exposures were likely present. The donor was CMV seronegative and belonged to the group of 352 seronegative cohort members. A peripheral blood sample was collected from each donor, and TCR beta sequencing was performed on peripheral blood mononuclear cells. Genomic DNA was extracted from the blood cell samples with the Qiagen DNeasy Blood Extraction Kit. Counted from cysteine to phenylalanine, this CDR3 has 18 amino acids. The retained sequence is limited to the CDR3, 54 bases, with the frame set at the first base. The junction carries 15 bases between V and J, which are trimmed by 0 bases and 0 bases respectively. Details on this clone: This receptor's antigen is unknown.

This sequence originates from a man aged 25 to 45 in good health and CMV-seronegative. The sequencing sample was made of PBMCs. The chain couples TRBV6-7 to TRBJ1-5, with the D gene uncertain. TRBV6-7 qualifies as an ORF whose function is uncertain. In nucleotide form, the sequence is TGTGCCAGCAGTTACTCGCGGGGTGCTCACTATAGCAATCAGCCCCAGCATTTT. It specifies CASSYSRGAHYSNQPQHF.